Following are 6 T cell receptor beta chains from one sample sequenced in a study of blood T cell repertoires in COVID-19. Only in-frame clones appear in the TCRdb table, and some are missing; sequencing was by immunoSEQ multiplex PCR. The table lists approximately 250,000 clones, 70% to 90% of them singletons. Sequencing used peripheral blood. The receptors originated from a man younger than 40 with active or convalescent COVID-19.

Here the CDR3 DNA reads TGTGCCTGGAGGATAGACAGTTCGACTTCACCCCTCCACTTT. Its protein is CAWRIDSSTSPLHF. This chain joins TRBV30 and TRBJ1-6; D may be TRBD1 (5 bases). Between the trimmed V and J ends, which lost 3 bases and 9 bases, there was a span of 15 bases. The CDR3 contains 14 residues. Germline CDR1 and CDR2: GTSNPN and SVGIG (reference sequence).

This sequence joins TRBV9 and TRBJ1-2; 11 nucleotides match TRBD1. With V trimmed by 3 bases and J by 6 bases, 7 bases remained unmatched. Germline CDR1 reads SGDLS; CDR2 reads YYNGEE. The CDR3 has 15 amino acids. The CDR3 region has the DNA TGTGCCAGCAGCGAATGGACAGGGGGCGAAGATGGCTACACCTTC. Protein product: CASSEWTGGEDGYTF.

The CDR3 sequence is CASSVVRRTDPQVDQPQHF. The CDR3 bases are TGTGCCAGCAGTGTAGTCCGTCGGACTGACCCTCAAGTCGATCAGCCCCAGCATTTT. The rearrangement joins TRBV6-4 to TRBJ1-5; D uncertain. The V end was cut by 4 bases, the J end by 5 bases, with 27 bases between. The CDR3 consists of 19 residues. Germline lookup yields CDR1 MRHNA and CDR2 SNTAGT.

CDR3 nucleotides: TGTGCCAGCAGCGTAGGGACAAGCCAGCCCCAGCATTTT. The encoded protein is CASSVGTSQPQHF. This chain uses TRBV9 with TRBJ1-5; D perhaps matches TRBD1 (5 bases). With 0 bases removed from V and 7 bases from J, the gap between germline ends came to 8 bases. The CDR3 runs to 13 residues. Germline V lookup: CDR1 SGDLS, CDR2 YYNGEE. Variable domain in full (rest from reference TRBV9 and TRBJ1-5): DSGVTQTPKHLITATGQRVTLRCSPRSGDLSVYWYQQSLDQGLQFLIQYYNGEERAKGNILERFSAQQFPDLHSELNLSSLELGDSALYFCASSVGTSQPQHFGDGTRLSIL.

The chain employs TRBV9 and TRBJ2-5; D is unclear. There are 13 residues in the CDR3. Germline V lookup: CDR1 SGDLS, CDR2 YYNGEE. Deletions cut 3 bases from V and 2 bases from J, with 8 bases between. The CDR3 DNA sequence: TGTGCCAGCAGCGCGAGTGAGCAAGAGACCCAGTACTTC. It specifies CASSASEQETQYF.

CDR3 DNA: TGTGCCAGCAGCCTTACAGAGTACAATGAGCAGTTCTTC. It is translated as CASSLTEYNEQFF. The chain is built from TRBV5-8 and TRBJ2-1, with unresolved D. V shed 4 bases and J shed 4 bases, with 9 bases lying between them. The germline gives CDR1 SGHTS, CDR2 YDEGEE. This CDR3 region has 13 residues. The whole variable domain, remainder taken from reference TRBV5-8 and TRBJ2-1, is EAGVTQSPTHLIKTRGQQATLRCSPISGHTSVYWYQQALGLGLQFLLWYDEGEERNRGNFPPRFSGRQFPNYSSELNVNALELEDSALYLCASSLTEYNEQFFGPGTRLTVL.